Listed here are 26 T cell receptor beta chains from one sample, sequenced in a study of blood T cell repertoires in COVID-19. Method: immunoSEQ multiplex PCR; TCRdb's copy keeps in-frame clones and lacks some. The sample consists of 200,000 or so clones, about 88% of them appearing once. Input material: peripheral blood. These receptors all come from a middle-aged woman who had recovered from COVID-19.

The CDR3 DNA reads TGTGCCAGTAGTTCTCGCGGGAGGCAGGGAGATACGCAGTATTTT. Translating it yields CASSSRGRQGDTQYF. The gene calls are TRBV19 and TRBJ2-3; 8 nucleotides line up with TRBD2. There are 15 residues in the CDR3. The germline CDR1 and CDR2 sequences are LNHDA and SQIVND (reference sequence). J lost 5 bases, V lost 5 bases, and 9 bases had no gene match.

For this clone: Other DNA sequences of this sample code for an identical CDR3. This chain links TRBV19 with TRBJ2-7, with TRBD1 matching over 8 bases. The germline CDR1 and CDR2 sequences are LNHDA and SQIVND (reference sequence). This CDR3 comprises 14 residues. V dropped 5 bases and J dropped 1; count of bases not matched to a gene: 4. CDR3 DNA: TGTGCCAGTAGTCCGGACAGGGCATCCTACGAGCAGTACTTC. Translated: CASSPDRASYEQYF.

CDR3 sequence reads: CASSSRDRVYEQYF. CDR3 bases: TGCGCCAGCAGCTCCCGGGACAGGGTCTACGAGCAGTACTTC. The V and J genes are TRBV5-1 and TRBJ2-7; 9 bases map to TRBD1. With 3 bases clipped from V and 3 bases from J, the junction kept 4 bases outside the gene matches. Germline CDR1 reads SGHRS; CDR2 reads YFSETQ. This CDR3 is built from 14 residues.

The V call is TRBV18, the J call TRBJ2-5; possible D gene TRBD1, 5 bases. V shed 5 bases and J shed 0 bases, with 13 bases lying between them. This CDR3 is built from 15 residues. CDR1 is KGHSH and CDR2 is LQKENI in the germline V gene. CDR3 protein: CASSYLQANQETQYF. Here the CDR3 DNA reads TGTGCCAGCTCATATTTACAGGCAAACCAAGAGACCCAGTACTTC. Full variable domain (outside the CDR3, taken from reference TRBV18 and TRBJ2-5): NAGVMQNPRHLVRRRGQEARLRCSPMKGHSHVYWYRQLPEEGLKFMVYLQKENIIDESGMPKERFSAEFPKEGPSILRIQQVVRGDSAAYFCASSYLQANQETQYFGPGTRLLVL.

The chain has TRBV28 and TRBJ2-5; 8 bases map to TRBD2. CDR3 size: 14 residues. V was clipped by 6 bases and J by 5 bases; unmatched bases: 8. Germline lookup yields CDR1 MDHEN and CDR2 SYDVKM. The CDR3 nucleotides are TGTGCCAGCAGCTCCGCCCGGGGGGGGGAGACCCAGTACTTC. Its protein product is CASSSARGGETQYF.

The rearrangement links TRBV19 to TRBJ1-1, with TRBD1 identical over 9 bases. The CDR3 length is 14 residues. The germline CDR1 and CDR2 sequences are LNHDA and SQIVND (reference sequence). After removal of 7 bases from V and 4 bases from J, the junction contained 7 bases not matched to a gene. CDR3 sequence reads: CASTNRGLGTEAFF. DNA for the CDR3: TGTGCCAGTACCAACAGGGGGCTGGGCACTGAAGCTTTCTTT.

CDR3 in DNA: TGTGCCAGCAGCGTAGGAGCAGTAGGGGACACTGAAGCTTTCTTT. This codes for CASSVGAVGDTEAFF. V gene TRBV9 combines with J gene TRBJ1-1; D is possibly TRBD1 (5 bases). CDR3 length: 15 residues. Germline V lookup: CDR1 SGDLS, CDR2 YYNGEE. Trimming stripped 0 bases from V and 3 bases from J, with 12 bases between.

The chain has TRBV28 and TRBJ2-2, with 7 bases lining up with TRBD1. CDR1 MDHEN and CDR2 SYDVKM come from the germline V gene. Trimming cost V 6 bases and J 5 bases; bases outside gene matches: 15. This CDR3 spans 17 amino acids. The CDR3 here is CASSPLTPGQLTGELFF. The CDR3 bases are TGTGCCAGCAGCCCCCTTACACCGGGACAGTTGACCGGGGAGCTGTTTTTT.

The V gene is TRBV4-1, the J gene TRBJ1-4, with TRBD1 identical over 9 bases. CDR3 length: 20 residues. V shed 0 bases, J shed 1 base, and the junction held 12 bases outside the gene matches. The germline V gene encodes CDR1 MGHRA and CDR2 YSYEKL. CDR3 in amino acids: CASSQDLGTGSSVTNEKLFF. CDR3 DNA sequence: TGCGCCAGCAGCCAAGATTTAGGGACAGGGAGTTCGGTAACTAATGAAAAACTGTTTTTT.

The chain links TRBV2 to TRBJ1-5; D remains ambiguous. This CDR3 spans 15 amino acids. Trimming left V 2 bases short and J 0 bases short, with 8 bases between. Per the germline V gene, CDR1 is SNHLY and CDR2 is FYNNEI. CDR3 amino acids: CASSEMGDSNQPQHF. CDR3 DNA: TGTGCCAGCAGTGAAATGGGAGATAGCAATCAGCCCCAGCATTTT.

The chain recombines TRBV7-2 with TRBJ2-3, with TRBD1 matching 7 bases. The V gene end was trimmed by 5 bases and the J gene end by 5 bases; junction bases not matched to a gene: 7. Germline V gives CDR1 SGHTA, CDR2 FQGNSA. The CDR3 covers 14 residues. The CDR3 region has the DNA TGTGCCAGCAGCACAAGGGGGCAGGAAGATACGCAGTATTTT. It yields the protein CASSTRGQEDTQYF.

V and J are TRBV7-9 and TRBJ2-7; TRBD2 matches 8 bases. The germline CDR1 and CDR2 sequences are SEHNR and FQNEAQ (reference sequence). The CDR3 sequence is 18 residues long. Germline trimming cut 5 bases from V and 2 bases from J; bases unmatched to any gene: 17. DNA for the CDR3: TGTGCCAGCAGCCCCCCCCGGGTCGGTAGCGGGACCCCCTACGAGCAGTACTTC. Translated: CASSPPRVGSGTPYEQYF.

DNA of the CDR3: TGTGCCAGTAGTATAACAGGGGGCTGGGGCAATGAGCAGTTCTTC. Translating it yields CASSITGGWGNEQFF. The V call is TRBV19, the J call TRBJ2-1; 9 bases align to TRBD1. The CDR3 spans 15 residues. Unmatched junction bases numbered 5, after V lost 2 bases and J lost 6 bases. Per germline, CDR1 LNHDA and CDR2 SQIVND (reference sequence).

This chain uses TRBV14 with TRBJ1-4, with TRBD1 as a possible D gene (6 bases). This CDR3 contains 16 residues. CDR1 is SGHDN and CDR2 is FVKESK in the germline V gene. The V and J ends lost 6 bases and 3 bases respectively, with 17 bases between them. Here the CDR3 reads CASSPRFGQSNEKLFF. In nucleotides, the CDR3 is TGTGCCAGCAGTCCAAGATTCGGACAGTCTAATGAAAAACTGTTTTTT.

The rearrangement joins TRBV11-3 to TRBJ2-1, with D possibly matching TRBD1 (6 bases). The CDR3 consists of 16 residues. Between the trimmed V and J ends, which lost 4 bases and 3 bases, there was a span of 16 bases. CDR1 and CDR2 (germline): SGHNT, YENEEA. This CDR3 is CASSSAQGRSYNEQFF. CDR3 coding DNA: TGTGCCAGCAGCTCAGCACAGGGAAGAAGCTACAATGAGCAGTTCTTC.

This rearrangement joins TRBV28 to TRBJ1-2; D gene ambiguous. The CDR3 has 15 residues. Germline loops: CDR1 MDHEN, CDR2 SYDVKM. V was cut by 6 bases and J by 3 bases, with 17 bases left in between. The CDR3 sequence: CASRSPTFAYYGYTF. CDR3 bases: TGTGCCAGCAGATCCCCCACTTTCGCATACTATGGCTACACCTTC.

The CDR3 spells CAWSFATGEYEQYF. In nucleotides, the CDR3 is TGTGCCTGGAGTTTTGCGACAGGCGAATACGAGCAGTACTTC. The chain recombines TRBV30 with TRBJ2-7; possible D gene TRBD1, 6 bases. V gave up 2 bases and J gave up 4 bases, with 15 bases separating them. Germline V gene lookup returns CDR1 GTSNPN and CDR2 SVGIG (reference sequence). This CDR3 has 14 amino acids.

This CDR3 reads CASSPPPGVGDTQYF. CDR3 bases: TGTGCCAGCAGCCCTCCGCCGGGAGTGGGAGATACGCAGTATTTT. The chain recombines TRBV7-9 with TRBJ2-3; maybe TRBD2 (6 bases). The V end was cut by 5 bases, the J end by 5 bases, with 17 bases between. Germline CDR1 SEHNR, CDR2 FQNEAQ (reference sequence). The CDR3 sequence is 15 residues long. The full variable domain, its missing parts supplied by reference TRBV7-9 and TRBJ2-3, is DTGVSQNPRHKITKRGQNVTFRCDPISEHNRLYWYRQTLGQGPEFLTYFQNEAQLEKSRLLSDRFSAERPKGSFSTLEIQRTEQGDSAMYLCASSPPPGVGDTQYFGPGTRLTVL.

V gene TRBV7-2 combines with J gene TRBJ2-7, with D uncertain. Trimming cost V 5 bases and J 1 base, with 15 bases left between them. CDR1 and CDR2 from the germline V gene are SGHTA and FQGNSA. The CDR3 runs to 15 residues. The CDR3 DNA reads TGTGCCAGCAGCCCCCTGGAGATACTTTCCTACGAGCAGTACTTC. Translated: CASSPLEILSYEQYF.

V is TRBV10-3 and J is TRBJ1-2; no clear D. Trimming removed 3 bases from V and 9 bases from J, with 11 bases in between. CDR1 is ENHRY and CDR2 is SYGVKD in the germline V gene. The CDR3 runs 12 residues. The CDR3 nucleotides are TGTGCCATCAGTGACCCCCAGAAGAGCTACACCTTC. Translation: CAISDPQKSYTF.

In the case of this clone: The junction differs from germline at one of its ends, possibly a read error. DNA of the CDR3: TGTGCCAGCACCTTAAGACAGGGGGGCTACAATGAGCAGTTCTTC. Protein: CASTLRQGGYNEQFF. The rearrangement links TRBV7-2 to TRBJ2-1; 9 bases match TRBD1. This CDR3 has 15 residues. CDR1 is SGHTA, CDR2 FQGNSA, per germline.

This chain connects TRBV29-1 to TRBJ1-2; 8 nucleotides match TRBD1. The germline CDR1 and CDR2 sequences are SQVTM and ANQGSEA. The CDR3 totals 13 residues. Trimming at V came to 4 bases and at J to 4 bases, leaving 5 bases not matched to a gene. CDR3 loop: CSVAIDRGYGYTF. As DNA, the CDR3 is TGCAGCGTTGCAATTGACAGGGGCTATGGCTACACCTTC.

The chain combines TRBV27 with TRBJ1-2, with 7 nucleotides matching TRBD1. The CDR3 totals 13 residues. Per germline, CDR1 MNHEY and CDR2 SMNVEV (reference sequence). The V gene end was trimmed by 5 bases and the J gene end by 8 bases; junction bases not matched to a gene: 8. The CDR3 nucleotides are TGTGCCAGCAGTCTAAGGACAGGAGGAGGCTACACCTTC. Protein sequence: CASSLRTGGGYTF.

In nucleotides, the CDR3 is TGCAGCGTCCGGCCGGGTTACGAGCAGTACTTC. Its protein product is CSVRPGYEQYF. This chain connects TRBV29-1 to TRBJ2-7; D remains ambiguous. Germline CDR1 SQVTM, CDR2 ANQGSEA. The V gene lost 6 bases and the J gene lost 4 bases, with 10 bases spanning the gap. The CDR3 contains 11 residues.

CDR3 amino acids: CASSRLAGGGNEQFF. The CDR3 DNA reads TGTGCCAGCAGCCGACTAGCGGGAGGGGGCAATGAGCAGTTCTTC. The rearrangement links TRBV28 to TRBJ2-1; 14 bases fit TRBD2. The CDR3 has 15 amino acids. J was trimmed by 6 bases and V by 6 bases; bases with no gene match: 4. Germline-derived CDR1 and CDR2 are MDHEN and SYDVKM. Variable domain in full (rest from reference TRBV28 and TRBJ2-1): DVKVTQSSRYLVKRTGEKVFLECVQDMDHENMFWYRQDPGLGLRLIYFSYDVKMKEKGDIPEGYSVSREKKERFSLILESASTNQTSMYLCASSRLAGGGNEQFFGPGTRLTVL.

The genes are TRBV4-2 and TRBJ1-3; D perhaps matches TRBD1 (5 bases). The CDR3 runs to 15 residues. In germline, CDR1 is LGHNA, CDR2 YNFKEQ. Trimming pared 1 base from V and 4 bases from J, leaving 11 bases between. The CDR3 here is CASSQGGGSGNTIYF. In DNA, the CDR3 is TGTGCCAGCAGCCAAGGTGGGGGGTCCGGAAACACCATATATTTT.